The next 2 T cell receptor beta chains were all read from a single sample in a study of shared clonotypes between healthy human individuals. Sequenced by immunoSEQ multiplex PCR; TCRdb stores in-frame clones only, minus some. The sample holds around 700,000 clones, around 72% seen once. The sequenced sample was memory CD4+ T cells sorted from blood. Indicated subset: CD45RA-negative fraction. The receptors stem from a woman in her thirties in good health.

The rearrangement links TRBV5-4 to TRBJ2-3; 7 positions agree with TRBD1. CDR3 length: 16 residues. V shed 4 bases and J 2 bases; nucleotides not matched to a gene: 10. Germline lookup yields CDR1 SGHNT and CDR2 YYREEE (reference sequence). CDR3 residues: CASSPQGPQPTDTQYF. The CDR3 bases are TGTGCCAGCAGCCCACAGGGGCCACAACCCACAGATACGCAGTATTTT.

The J gene is TRBJ2-3, the V gene TRBV5-1, with D perhaps given as TRBD1 or TRBD2 (5 bases each). With 4 bases removed from V and 0 bases from J, the gap between germline ends came to 21 bases. This CDR3 contains 18 residues. The V gene's germline CDR1 is SGHRS and CDR2 YFSETQ. CDR3 loop: CASSVGWVTGRSTDTQYF. Here the CDR3 DNA reads TGCGCCAGCAGCGTCGGTTGGGTGACGGGGCGTAGCACAGATACGCAGTATTTT.